These T cell receptor beta chains were read from a single sample in a study of regulatory T cells in long-lasting Graves disease. TCRdb re-derived calls from the multiplex PCR reads in MiXCR, one entry per CDR3 protein. The sample records roughly 320,000 distinct CDR3 sequences, 16% being singletons. A further study also used this sample, focusing on T cells in Graves' hyperthyroidism and ophthalmopathy.

The starting material was peripheral blood mononuclear cells (PBMCs), obtained at new diagnosis, from a patient treated with antithyroid drugs. These receptors all come from a man in his forties with Graves disease. Both conserved end residues are part of each CDR3. The D gene is left open where the match is weak. Expanded clones are given a class, and other clones once, few, many or no size at all.

TGCGCCAGCAGCGCCGACAGAGCTGGGGCCAACGTCCTGACTTTC	CASSADRAGANVLTF	TRBV2	15	TRBJ2-6	-	many
TGTGCCAGCACAGTCGGGGCCGTCGTTACGCAGTATTTT	CASTVGAVVTQYF	TRBV2	13	TRBJ2-3	-	many
TGTGCCAGCAGCCCCCTTCTGGGGTACCAAGAGACCCAGTACTTC	CASSPLLGYQETQYF	TRBV12-3/TRBV12-4	15	TRBJ2-5	-	many
TGCGCCAGCAGCTTGGAACGGGGAGATACGCAGTATTTT	CASSLERGDTQYF	TRBV5-1	13	TRBJ2-3	-	many
TGTGCCAGCAAAGACTATCGGGAGACCCAGTACTTC	CASKDYRETQYF	TRBV28	12	TRBJ2-5	-	many
TGTGCCAGCAGCCACCGAGGGACTTCCCACAATGAGCAGTTCTTC	CASSHRGTSHNEQFF	TRBV7-2	15	TRBJ2-1	-	many
TGTGCCAGCAGCCCTTTTTCTCCGGGGCATCTCACTGAAGCTTTCTTT	CASSPFSPGHLTEAFF	TRBV7-2	16	TRBJ1-1	-	-
TGTGCCAGCAGTGTGCACAGGGACCAAGAGACCCAGTACTTC	CASSVHRDQETQYF	TRBV2	14	TRBJ2-5	-	many
TGCGCCAGCAGCCAAGCGGGAGCTTTGGGGGAGACCCAGTACTTC	CASSQAGALGETQYF	TRBV4-3	15	TRBJ2-5	-	few
TGTGCCACCAGCAGAGATCAGGGAGTCTCCTACAATGAGCAGTTCTTC	CATSRDQGVSYNEQFF	TRBV15	16	TRBJ2-1	-	many
TGCAGCGTAACCGGGACAGGGTCCCTCTACGAGCAGTACTTC	CSVTGTGSLYEQYF	TRBV29-1	14	TRBJ2-7	TRBD1	-
TGTGCCAGCAGTTTTTTCGGGGGCCACTCCTACAATGAGCAGTTCTTC	CASSFFGGHSYNEQFF	TRBV12-3/TRBV12-4	16	TRBJ2-1	-	many
TGCAGTGCCCTAACCTGGTCCAGGGGAGGCAATCAGCCCCAGCATTTT	CSALTWSRGGNQPQHF	TRBV20-1	16	TRBJ1-5	-	many
TGTGCCAGCAGCCAAGATCGGGGGCACTCCTACGAGCAGTACTTC	CASSQDRGHSYEQYF	TRBV3-1	15	TRBJ2-7	-	-
TGTGCCAGCAAAGAGAGGGTCGTGGGGGAGACCCAGTACTTC	CASKERVVGETQYF	TRBV2	14	TRBJ2-5	-	many
TGTGCCAGCTCACCGCCCGGACTAGCGGGGTCCCCCACAGATACGCAGTATTTT	CASSPPGLAGSPTDTQYF	TRBV18	18	TRBJ2-3	TRBD2	many